This T cell receptor beta chain was sequenced during a study of shared clonotypes between healthy human individuals. For this clone: Its cognate antigen is unknown.

Original analysis: There were no quality scores in the junction-only immunoSEQ sequences, so filtering differed. Only in-frame clones appear in the TCRdb table, and some are missing; sequencing was by immunoSEQ multiplex PCR. V and J calls and clone size are given by that table; D and trimming were obtained from the DNA. The sample shows about 470,000 clones, 75% to 85% of them seen only once. Germline V gives CDR1 SEHNR, CDR2 FQNEAQ (reference sequence). After removal of 5 bases from V and 3 bases from J, the junction contained 3 bases not matched to a gene. This CDR3 has 14 amino acids. Findings of the study overall: An expected dependence of interdonor clonotype sharing on sequencing depth was noted.

Donors comprised only Caucasian adults living in Nashville, Tennessee. V gene TRBV7-9 combines with J gene TRBJ2-3; 9 nucleotides line up with TRBD1. Input material: PBMCs. This receptor was obtained from a woman in her 40s in good health. Some clones in this sample may be carry-over from other donors' samples. CDR3 DNA: TGTGCCAGCAGCCCGGGACAGGGAACAGATACGCAGTATTTT. Amino acid sequence: CASSPGQGTDTQYF.